These 28 T cell receptor beta chains came from one sample sequenced in a study of blood T cell repertoires in COVID-19. TCRdb's copy holds only in-frame clones and misses some; the assay was immunoSEQ multiplex PCR. The sample has about 82,000 clones, about 86% seen once. Sequenced: peripheral blood. The receptor set was obtained from an elderly man with acute or convalescent COVID-19.

The chain links TRBV6-5 to TRBJ1-3; D not resolved. CDR3 length: 15 amino acids. Germline CDR1 is MNHEY and CDR2 is SVGAGI. V dropped 2 bases and J dropped 0 bases, with 8 bases sitting between them. CDR3 sequence: CASSYEGFSGNTIYF. For the CDR3, the DNA is TGTGCCAGCAGTTACGAGGGTTTCTCTGGAAACACCATATATTTT.

The chain is built from TRBV18 and TRBJ2-1, with 9 bases fitting TRBD1. CDR1 is KGHSH, CDR2 LQKENI, per germline. The CDR3 is 16 amino acids. J lost 7 bases, V lost 3 bases, and 10 bases had no gene match. The chain's CDR3 is CASSPGQGTTLNEQFF. For the CDR3, the DNA is TGTGCCAGCTCACCCGGACAGGGGACGACTTTGAATGAGCAGTTCTTC. Together with reference TRBV18 and TRBJ2-1, the CDR3 gives the full variable domain: NAGVMQNPRHLVRRRGQEARLRCSPMKGHSHVYWYRQLPEEGLKFMVYLQKENIIDESGMPKERFSAEFPKEGPSILRIQQVVRGDSAAYFCASSPGQGTTLNEQFFGPGTRLTVL.

V is TRBV10-1 and J is TRBJ2-3; 7 bases align to TRBD2. Per germline, CDR1 WNHNN and CDR2 SYGVQD (reference sequence). Germline trimming cut 10 bases from V and 3 bases from J; bases unmatched to any gene: 19. The CDR3 loop spans 17 amino acids. The CDR3 nucleotides read TGCGCCACCCTAAAACTGTCAGGCGGGAGAGGTACAGATACGCAGTATTTT. Its translation is CATLKLSGGRGTDTQYF.

V gene TRBV28 combines with J gene TRBJ1-1; D unclear. Germline V CDR1 and CDR2: MDHEN, SYDVKM. The ends were cut back, 7 bases at V and 0 bases at J, with 15 bases in the middle. This CDR3 is 15 amino acids long. DNA of the CDR3: TGTGCCAGCACCGTAGTGGGCAGGTTGAACACTGAAGCTTTCTTT. It specifies CASTVVGRLNTEAFF.

The rearrangement links TRBV5-1 to TRBJ1-1, with D possibly TRBD1 on 6 matching bases. The CDR3 covers 13 residues. The germline CDR1 and CDR2 sequences are SGHRS and YFSETQ. V was trimmed by 4 bases and J by 1 base, leaving 8 bases between them. The CDR3 reads CASSTQGNTEAFF. CDR3 in DNA: TGCGCCAGCAGCACACAGGGGAACACTGAAGCTTTCTTT.

This clone came up once. This chain uses TRBV7-2 with TRBJ1-1; D ambiguous. V was clipped by 6 bases and J by 1 base, with 9 bases between them. The CDR3 has 13 amino acids. Germline V CDR1 and CDR2: SGHTA, FQGNSA. The CDR3 DNA reads as TGTGCCAGCAGTCGCATACAGAACACTGAAGCTTTCTTT. As protein: CASSRIQNTEAFF.

This clone has a single count. Other DNA sequences in this sample translate to the same CDR3. The genes are TRBV19 and TRBJ1-1; D call uncertain. The germline V gene has CDR1 LNHDA and CDR2 SQIVND (reference sequence). Between the trimmed V and J ends, which lost 0 bases and 0 bases, there was a span of 5 bases. This CDR3 region has 14 residues. CDR3 DNA: TGTGCCAGTAGTATAGATCGGTTGAACACTGAAGCTTTCTTT. It encodes CASSIDRLNTEAFF.

The J gene is TRBJ1-4, the V gene TRBV29-1; 7 nucleotides align to TRBD1. Germline V gene data show CDR1 as SQVTM and CDR2 as ANQGSEA. Unmatched junction bases numbered 15, after V lost 6 bases and J lost 8 bases. The CDR3 length is 15 residues. The CDR3, as DNA: TGCAGCGTCTCGTTGGGGATACAGGGGCGGGAAAAACTGTTTTTT. Residues: CSVSLGIQGREKLFF. Full variable domain (remainder filled in from reference TRBV29-1 and TRBJ1-4): SAVISQKPSRDICQRGTSLTIQCQVDSQVTMMFWYRQQPGQSLTLIATANQGSEATYESGFVIDKFPISRPNLTFSTLTVSNMSPEDSSIYLCSVSLGIQGREKLFFGSGTQLSVL.

The gene calls are TRBV30 and TRBJ1-4, with 7 nucleotides matching TRBD1. Germline lookup yields CDR1 GTSNPN and CDR2 SVGIG (reference sequence). CDR3 length: 13 amino acids. Losses at the gene ends were 4 bases for V and 3 bases for J; bases not matched to a gene: 2. The CDR3 is CAWTRGANEKLFF. The CDR3 nucleotides read TGTGCCTGGACCAGGGGGGCTAATGAAAAACTGTTTTTT.

V usage is TRBV29-1 and J usage is TRBJ2-3; D call uncertain. This CDR3 spans 11 amino acids. The V end lost 5 bases, the J end lost 8 bases, and 11 bases lay between the germline ends. CDR1 and CDR2 (germline): SQVTM, ANQGSEA. In DNA, the CDR3 is TGCAGCGTTTTTGGCGGATTTACGCAGTATTTT. This translates into CSVFGGFTQYF.

This clone was seen a single time. The gene calls are TRBV7-2 and TRBJ2-7, with 14 bases aligning to TRBD2. The CDR3 runs 14 residues. J lost 6 bases, V lost 5 bases, and 3 bases had no gene match. The germline gives CDR1 SGHTA, CDR2 FQGNSA. CDR3 amino acids: CASSRTSGRLEQYF. In DNA form, the CDR3 reads TGTGCCAGCAGCCGGACTAGCGGGAGGCTCGAGCAGTACTTC.

The genes are TRBV9 and TRBJ2-3; perhaps TRBD2 as D (5 bases). The V gene lost 0 bases and the J gene lost 5 bases, with 13 bases spanning the gap. Germline CDR1 SGDLS, CDR2 YYNGEE. This CDR3 has 15 amino acids. The CDR3 sequence is CASSVDSREGDTQYF. The DNA of the CDR3 is TGTGCCAGCAGCGTAGATTCGAGAGAGGGAGATACGCAGTATTTT.

This chain links TRBV6-5 with TRBJ1-1, with TRBD1 matching over 12 bases. V lost 6 bases, J lost 4 bases, and 6 bases stayed unmatched. This CDR3 region has 15 residues. The germline CDR1 and CDR2 sequences are MNHEY and SVGAGI. The CDR3 coding sequence is TGTGCCAGCAGCGGGACAGGGGGCATGGGCACTGAAGCTTTCTTT. Its protein product is CASSGTGGMGTEAFF.

This chain joins TRBV29-1 and TRBJ2-1; 8 bases line up with TRBD1. J was trimmed by 9 bases and V by 3 bases; bases with no gene match: 7. The CDR3 runs to 13 residues. Germline-derived CDR1 and CDR2 are SQVTM and ANQGSEA. The CDR3 is CSVEDRAIIEQFF. In DNA, the CDR3 is TGCAGCGTTGAGGACAGGGCCATTATTGAGCAGTTCTTC.

The chain is built from TRBV5-4 and TRBJ2-2; D may be TRBD1 (5 bases). This CDR3 has 14 amino acids. Germline loops: CDR1 SGHNT, CDR2 YYREEE (reference sequence). Trimming shortened V by 0 bases and J by 4 bases, and 7 bases separated the two germline ends. CDR3 sequence (DNA): TGTGCCAGCAGCTTGGGACAGCGCACCGGGGAGCTGTTTTTT. This translates into CASSLGQRTGELFF.

V usage is TRBV7-9 and J usage is TRBJ2-2; 9 bases fit TRBD1. CDR1 and CDR2 from the germline V gene are SEHNR and FQNEAQ (reference sequence). The V gene end was trimmed by 3 bases and the J gene end by 6 bases; junction bases not matched to a gene: 5. The CDR3 covers 15 residues. CDR3 loop: CASSFRDRVPGELFF. The CDR3 nucleotides are TGTGCCAGCAGCTTCCGGGACAGGGTGCCCGGGGAGCTGTTTTTT.

This clone was counted at least ten times. The chain joins TRBV5-1 to TRBJ2-5; TRBD1 matches 7 bases. The CDR3 is made up of 15 amino acids. Germline V gives CDR1 SGHRS, CDR2 YFSETQ. J was trimmed by 3 bases and V by 4 bases; bases with no gene match: 9. The CDR3 region is CASSLRTGTEETQYF. CDR3 sequence (DNA): TGCGCCAGCAGCCTGCGAACCGGGACAGAAGAGACCCAGTACTTC.

This chain uses TRBV6-5 with TRBJ1-1; D uncertain. Looked up from germline, CDR1 is MNHEY and CDR2 is SVGAGI. The CDR3 has 13 residues. Trimming removed 2 bases from V and 6 bases from J, with 10 bases in between. CDR3 DNA: TGTGCCAGCAGTTACCGGGTTGATGCTGAAGCTTTCTTT. Amino acid sequence: CASSYRVDAEAFF.

The chain uses TRBV7-2 and TRBJ1-2; D not resolved. The CDR3 extends over 14 amino acids. Germline CDR1 and CDR2: SGHTA and FQGNSA. The ends were cut back, 4 bases at V and 8 bases at J, with 17 bases in the middle. The CDR3 protein is CASSSGRTPRGYTF. The CDR3 bases are TGTGCCAGCAGCTCCGGTCGCACCCCCCGAGGCTACACCTTC. Supplemented by reference TRBV7-2 and TRBJ1-2, the full variable domain reads GAGVSQSPSNKVTEKGKDVELRCDPISGHTALYWYRQSLGQGLEFLIYFQGNSAPDKSGLPSDRFSAERTGGSVSTLTIQRTQQEDSAVYLCASSSGRTPRGYTFGSGTRLTVV.

The chain links TRBV5-6 to TRBJ1-2; D unresolved. Germline V gene sequence: CDR1 SGHDT, CDR2 YYEEEE. The CDR3 contains 17 residues. Trimming stripped 0 bases from V and 3 bases from J, with 18 bases between. The CDR3 DNA reads TGTGCCAGCAGCTTGGTTCGGGGATCTAGAAGGGACTATGGCTACACCTTC. Encoded protein: CASSLVRGSRRDYGYTF.

The V call is TRBV6-2 or TRBV6-3, the J call TRBJ2-3, with TRBD2 matching 12 bases. The CDR3 has 16 residues. V shed 5 bases, J shed 2 bases, and the junction held 5 bases outside the gene matches. Germline values: CDR1 MNHEY, CDR2 SVGEGT. This CDR3 is CASSTRTSGITDTQYF. Written as DNA, the CDR3 is TGTGCCAGCAGTACTAGGACTAGCGGGATCACAGATACGCAGTATTTT.

The CDR3 loop is CASSLHRDTEAFF. In nucleotides, the CDR3 is TGTGCCAGCAGTTTGCATCGGGACACTGAAGCTTTCTTT. The chain is built from TRBV12-3 or TRBV12-4 and TRBJ1-1; unclear D gene. Between the trimmed V and J ends, which lost 3 bases and 3 bases, there was a span of 8 bases. The CDR3 length is 13 residues.

J is TRBJ2-1 and V is TRBV30, with D hard to call. The CDR3 is made up of 13 amino acids. The V end was cut by 0 bases, the J end by 1 base, with 4 bases between. Germline assignment: CDR1 GTSNPN and CDR2 SVGIG (reference sequence). The CDR3 protein is CAWSVGSYNEQFF. The CDR3 region has the DNA TGTGCCTGGAGTGTCGGGTCCTACAATGAGCAGTTCTTC.

The rearrangement links TRBV29-1 to TRBJ2-2, with 8 bases fitting TRBD1. Germline CDR1 is SQVTM and CDR2 is ANQGSEA. The ends lost 5 bases at V and 0 bases at J; junction bases unmatched: 5. The CDR3 extends over 15 amino acids. The CDR3 region is CSVLQGVTNTGELFF. CDR3 nucleotide sequence: TGCAGCGTTTTACAGGGGGTCACGAACACCGGGGAGCTGTTTTTT.

J is TRBJ2-3 and V is TRBV7-3; D is possibly TRBD1 (6 bases). The CDR3 has 18 residues. Deletions cut 2 bases from V and 5 bases from J, with 23 bases between. Germline V gene sequence: CDR1 SGHTA, CDR2 FQGTGA. This CDR3 reads CASSLAAGTQGVGDTQYF. The CDR3 coding sequence is TGTGCCAGCAGCTTAGCGGCAGGGACACAGGGTGTAGGAGATACGCAGTATTTT.

The J gene is TRBJ1-6, the V gene TRBV5-1, with 8 bases fitting TRBD1. The germline gives CDR1 SGHRS, CDR2 YFSETQ. V lost 2 bases, J lost 1 base, and 5 bases stayed unmatched. The CDR3 is made up of 17 amino acids. The CDR3 bases are TGCGCCAGCAGCTTCGGACAGGGAGGATCCTATAATTCACCCCTCCACTTT. This sequence encodes CASSFGQGGSYNSPLHF.

The chain recombines TRBV2 with TRBJ2-5; 10 bases map to TRBD1. V lost 8 bases to trimming and J lost 6 bases; unmatched junction nucleotides: 18. CDR1 SNHLY and CDR2 FYNNEI come from the germline V gene. The CDR3 totals 17 residues. As DNA, the CDR3 is TGTGCCAGCTCCCGGGACAGGGGAACTGAAGTAGCTAAGACCCAGTACTTC. It translates to CASSRDRGTEVAKTQYF.

The chain combines TRBV19 with TRBJ2-2, with 8 bases fitting TRBD1. Germline V gene data show CDR1 as LNHDA and CDR2 as SQIVND (reference sequence). The length of the CDR3 is 16 residues. Losses at the gene ends were 2 bases for V and 1 base for J; bases not matched to a gene: 3. The CDR3: CASSITGGWNTGELFF. DNA for the CDR3: TGTGCCAGTAGTATAACAGGGGGTTGGAACACCGGGGAGCTGTTTTTT.